This T cell receptor beta chain was recorded in a study of blood T cells in healthy people across ages. The study, taken as a whole, reports: Older individuals had lower TCR beta diversity per million T cells (the decline was roughly linear). Higher diversity, along with more naive CD4+ cells, distinguished long-lived donors from aged donors. The study could not conclusively compare naive and antigen-experienced cells, given its unsorted PBMCs.

A second PCR of roughly 7 to 11 cycles used a sample-barcoded 5' primer and a J-beta primer mix. Every individual sample yielded 2.5 million or more paired-end reads (each containing CDR3). Each CDR3 protein is one row after TCRdb ran MiXCR on the 5' RACE reads. Of some 1.4 million distinct CDR3 sequences in the sample, about 40% are singletons; the top ten hold under 8%. Concerning this clonotype: The antigen is unknown.

The germline V gene has CDR1 SEHNR and CDR2 FQNEAQ (reference sequence). The CDR3 is 14 residues long. V was clipped by 0 bases and J by 7 bases, with 9 bases between them. The clonotype comes from a woman aged 18-30 years in good health. This rearrangement joins TRBV7-9 to TRBJ1-4; no clear D. Sequences were obtained from blood. The CDR3 nucleotides read TGTGCCAGCAGCTTAGCGGTAGGGCGTGAAAAACTGTTTTTT. As protein: CASSLAVGREKLFF. The complete variable domain, with remaining parts taken from reference TRBV7-9 and TRBJ1-4, reads DTGVSQNPRHKITKRGQNVTFRCDPISEHNRLYWYRQTLGQGPEFLTYFQNEAQLEKSRLLSDRFSAERPKGSFSTLEIQRTEQGDSAMYLCASSLAVGREKLFFGSGTQLSVL.